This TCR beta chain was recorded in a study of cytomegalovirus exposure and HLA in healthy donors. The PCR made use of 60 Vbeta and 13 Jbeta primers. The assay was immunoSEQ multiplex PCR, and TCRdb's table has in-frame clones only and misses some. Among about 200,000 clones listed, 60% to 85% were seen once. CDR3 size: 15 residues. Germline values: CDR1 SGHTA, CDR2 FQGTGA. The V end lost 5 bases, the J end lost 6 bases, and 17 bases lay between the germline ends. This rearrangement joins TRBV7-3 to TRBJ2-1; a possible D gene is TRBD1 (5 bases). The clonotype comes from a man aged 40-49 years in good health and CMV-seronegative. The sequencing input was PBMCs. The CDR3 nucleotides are TGTGCCAGCAGCAAAGGGCCAGGGTGGCCCAATGAGCAGTTCTTC. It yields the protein CASSKGPGWPNEQFF.